These 12 T cell receptor beta chains share one sample of origin, sequenced in a study of T cell responses to AZD1222 COVID-19 vaccine. Sequencing was performed with immunoSEQ multiplex PCR; in TCRdb, only in-frame clones are kept and a portion is missing. The repertoire holds roughly 76,000 clones, with roughly 88% as singletons. Here the sequenced sample was peripheral blood, taken on day 0 of AZD1222 vaccination. The receptor set was obtained from an adult in good health.

The chain carries TRBV25-1 and TRBJ2-1; D is unresolved. Germline V gene lookup returns CDR1 MGHDK and CDR2 SYGVNS. The V and J ends lost 2 bases and 2 bases respectively, with 10 bases between them. The CDR3 consists of 15 residues. The CDR3 sequence is CASSERWKPYNEQFF. The CDR3, as DNA: TGTGCCAGCAGTGAAAGGTGGAAACCCTACAATGAGCAGTTCTTC.

J is TRBJ2-1 and V is TRBV6-2 or TRBV6-3, with D perhaps assigned TRBD1 or TRBD2 (5 bases each). The CDR3 spans 13 residues. The germline V and J ends were trimmed by 4 bases and 5 bases, with 9 bases remaining between them. CDR1 is MNHEY and CDR2 is SVGEGT in the germline V gene. Here the CDR3 reads CASSWQGHNEQFF. In DNA, the CDR3 is TGTGCCAGCAGTTGGCAGGGACACAATGAGCAGTTCTTC.

This sequence joins TRBV24-1 and TRBJ1-2, with a weak D call TRBD1 (5 bases). Trimming shortened V by 3 bases and J by 4 bases, and 11 bases separated the two germline ends. This CDR3 has 14 residues. The germline gives CDR1 KGHDR, CDR2 SFDVKD. The CDR3 coding sequence is TGTGCCACCAGTGATCGCCGGGACGGCTATGGCTACACCTTC. Translating it yields CATSDRRDGYGYTF.

The rearrangement uses TRBV19 and TRBJ1-2; TRBD1 matches at 12 bases. CDR1 and CDR2 (germline): LNHDA, SQIVND (reference sequence). The CDR3 totals 14 residues. Trimming at V came to 6 bases and at J to 4 bases, leaving 3 bases not matched to a gene. The CDR3 loop reads CASSGTGGVYGYTF. Here the CDR3 DNA reads TGTGCCAGTAGCGGGACAGGGGGCGTCTATGGCTACACCTTC.

The V and J genes are TRBV7-8 and TRBJ2-5; TRBD1 matches at 8 bases. The CDR3 covers 16 residues. Trimming took 5 bases from V and 7 from J; bases not matched to a gene: 15. Germline values: CDR1 SGHVS, CDR2 FQNEAQ. CDR3 protein: CASSQGAGDVVWTQYF. CDR3 bases: TGTGCCAGCAGCCAGGGGGCCGGGGACGTAGTTTGGACCCAGTACTTC.

The chain couples TRBV4-2 to TRBJ2-5; D ambiguous. The length of the CDR3 is 14 residues. V lost 1 base and J 0 bases, leaving 6 bases between the germline ends. The germline V gene has CDR1 LGHNA and CDR2 YNFKEQ. The CDR3 bases are TGTGCCAGCAGCCAAGTCGCCAACCAAGAGACCCAGTACTTC. Its translation is CASSQVANQETQYF.

This rearrangement joins TRBV13 to TRBJ2-7; 9 bases agree with TRBD1. Germline V gene sequence: CDR1 PRHDT, CDR2 FYEKMQ (reference sequence). This CDR3 comprises 15 residues. The V and J ends lost 3 bases and 7 bases, in that order; junction bases with no gene match: 10. CDR3 in amino acids: CASSLTPGQGIEQYF. DNA of the CDR3: TGTGCCAGCAGCTTGACCCCGGGACAGGGCATTGAGCAGTACTTC.

DNA for the CDR3: TGTGCCAGCAGCCCTAGACAGGGTGGGGGACCACCCCTCCACTTT. It is translated as CASSPRQGGGPPLHF. The J gene is TRBJ1-6, the V gene TRBV7-2; TRBD1 matches at 7 bases. Per the germline V gene, CDR1 is SGHTA and CDR2 is FQGNSA. The length of the CDR3 is 15 residues. The junction had 12 bases not matched to a gene; V was cut back by 5 bases and J by 11 bases.

This chain joins TRBV6-5 and TRBJ2-2; D remains unclear. From germline, CDR1 is MNHEY and CDR2 SVGAGI. The length of the CDR3 is 13 residues. Trimming cost V 6 bases and J 4 bases, with 9 bases left between them. The CDR3 reads CASRRSGTGELFF. CDR3 DNA: TGTGCCAGCAGGCGAAGTGGCACCGGGGAGCTGTTTTTT.

J is TRBJ2-2 and V is TRBV30; D not resolved. The germline V and J ends were trimmed by 3 bases and 7 bases, with 12 bases remaining between them. In germline, CDR1 is GTSNPN, CDR2 SVGIG (reference sequence). This CDR3 comprises 13 residues. The CDR3 DNA reads TGTGCCTGGAGGGGCTCCAACTACGGGGAGCTGTTTTTT. Its protein product is CAWRGSNYGELFF.

The rearrangement joins TRBV18 to TRBJ1-1; D unresolved. V was clipped by 1 base and J by 5 bases, with 14 bases between them. Germline CDR1 KGHSH, CDR2 LQKENI. There are 15 residues in the CDR3. CDR3 protein: CASSPLSGSGTEAFF. In DNA form, the CDR3 reads TGTGCCAGCTCACCACTTTCGGGGAGTGGGACTGAAGCTTTCTTT.

The rearrangement uses TRBV5-1 and TRBJ1-2; 9 nucleotides agree with TRBD1. This CDR3 has 16 residues. From germline, CDR1 is SGHRS and CDR2 YFSETQ. Losses at the gene ends were 0 bases for V and 6 bases for J; bases not matched to a gene: 9. The CDR3 sequence: CASSLAGGTGSDGYTF. The CDR3 DNA reads TGCGCCAGCAGCTTGGCGGGTGGGACAGGGTCGGATGGCTACACCTTC.